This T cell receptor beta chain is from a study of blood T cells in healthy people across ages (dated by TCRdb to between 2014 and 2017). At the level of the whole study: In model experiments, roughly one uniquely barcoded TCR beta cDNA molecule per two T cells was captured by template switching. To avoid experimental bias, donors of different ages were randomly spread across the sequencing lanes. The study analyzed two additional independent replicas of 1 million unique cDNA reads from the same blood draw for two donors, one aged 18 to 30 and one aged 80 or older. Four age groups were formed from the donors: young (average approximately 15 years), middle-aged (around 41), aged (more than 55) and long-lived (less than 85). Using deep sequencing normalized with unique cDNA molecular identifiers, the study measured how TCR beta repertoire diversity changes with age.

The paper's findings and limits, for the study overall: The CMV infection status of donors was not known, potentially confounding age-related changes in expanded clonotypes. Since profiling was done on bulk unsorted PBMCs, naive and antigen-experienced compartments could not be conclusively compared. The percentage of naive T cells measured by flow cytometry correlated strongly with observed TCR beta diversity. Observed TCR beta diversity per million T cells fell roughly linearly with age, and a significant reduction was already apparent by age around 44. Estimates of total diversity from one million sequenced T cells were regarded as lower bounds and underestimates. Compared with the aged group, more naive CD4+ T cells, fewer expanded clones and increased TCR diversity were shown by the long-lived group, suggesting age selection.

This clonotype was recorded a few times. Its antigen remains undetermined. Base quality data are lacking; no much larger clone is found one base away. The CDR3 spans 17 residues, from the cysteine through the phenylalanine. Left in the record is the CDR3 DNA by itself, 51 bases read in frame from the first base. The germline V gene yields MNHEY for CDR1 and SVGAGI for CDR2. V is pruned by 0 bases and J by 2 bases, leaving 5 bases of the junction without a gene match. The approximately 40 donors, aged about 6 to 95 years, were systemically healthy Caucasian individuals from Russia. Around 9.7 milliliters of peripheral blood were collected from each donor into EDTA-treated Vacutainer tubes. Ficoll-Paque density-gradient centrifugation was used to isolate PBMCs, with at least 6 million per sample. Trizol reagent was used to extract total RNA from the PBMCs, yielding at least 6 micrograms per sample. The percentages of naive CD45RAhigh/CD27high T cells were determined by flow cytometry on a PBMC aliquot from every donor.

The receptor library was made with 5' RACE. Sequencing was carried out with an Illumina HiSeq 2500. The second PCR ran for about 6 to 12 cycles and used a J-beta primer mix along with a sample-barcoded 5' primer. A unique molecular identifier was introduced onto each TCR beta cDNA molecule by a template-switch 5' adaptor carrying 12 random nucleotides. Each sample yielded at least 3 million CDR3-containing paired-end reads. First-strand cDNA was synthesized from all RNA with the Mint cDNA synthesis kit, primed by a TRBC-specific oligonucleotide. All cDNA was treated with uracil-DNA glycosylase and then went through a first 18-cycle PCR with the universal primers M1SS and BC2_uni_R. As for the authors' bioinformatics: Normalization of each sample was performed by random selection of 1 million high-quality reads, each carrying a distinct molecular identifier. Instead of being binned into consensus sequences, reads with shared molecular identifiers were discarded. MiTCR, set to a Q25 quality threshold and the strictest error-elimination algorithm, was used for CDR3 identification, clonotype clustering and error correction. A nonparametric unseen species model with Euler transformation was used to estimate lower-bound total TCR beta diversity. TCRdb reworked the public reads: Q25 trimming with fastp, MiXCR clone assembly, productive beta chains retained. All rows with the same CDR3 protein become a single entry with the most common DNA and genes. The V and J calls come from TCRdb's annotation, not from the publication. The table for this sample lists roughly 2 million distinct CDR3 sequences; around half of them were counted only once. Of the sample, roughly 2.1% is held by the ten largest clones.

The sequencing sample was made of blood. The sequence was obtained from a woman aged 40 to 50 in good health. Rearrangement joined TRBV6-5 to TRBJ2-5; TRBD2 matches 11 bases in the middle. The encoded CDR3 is CASSYSTLAGGQETQYF. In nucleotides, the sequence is TGTGCCAGCAGTTACTCGACTCTAGCGGGGGGACAAGAGACCCAGTACTTC.